The next 22 T cell receptor beta chains were all read from a single sample in a study of blood T cell repertoires in COVID-19. Sequenced by immunoSEQ multiplex PCR; TCRdb stores in-frame clones only, minus some. The sample yields approximately 140,000 clones, approximately 86% seen once. Sequences were obtained from peripheral blood. These receptors all stem from a woman aged 55-70 years with acute or convalescent COVID-19.

This chain links TRBV29-1 with TRBJ1-1; TRBD1 is a possible D gene (5 bases). The CDR3 has 13 residues. Trimming stripped 6 bases from V and 0 bases from J, with 11 bases between. The germline gives CDR1 SQVTM, CDR2 ANQGSEA. Here the CDR3 reads CSVTGVMNTEAFF. Here the CDR3 DNA reads TGCAGCGTCACAGGAGTCATGAACACTGAAGCTTTCTTT.

V is TRBV6-6 and J is TRBJ1-1, with a weak D call TRBD1 (5 bases). Germline V CDR1 and CDR2: MNHNY, SVGAGI (reference sequence). This CDR3 spans 12 amino acids. V gave up 8 bases and J gave up 0 bases, with 7 bases separating them. Here the CDR3 reads CASAGVNTEAFF. CDR3 bases: TGTGCCAGCGCGGGGGTGAACACTGAAGCTTTCTTT.

The rearrangement joins TRBV4-1 to TRBJ2-7, with 10 positions matching TRBD2. Germline CDR1 reads MGHRA; CDR2 reads YSYEKL. V gave up 3 bases and J gave up 4 bases; unmatched junction bases: 6. This CDR3 comprises 15 residues. As DNA, the CDR3 is TGCGCCAGCAGCCAGAGCGGGGGGGCCGCGTACGAGCAGTACTTC. This encodes CASSQSGGAAYEQYF.

This chain connects TRBV7-2 to TRBJ2-3; perhaps TRBD2 as D (6 bases). Germline V gene data show CDR1 as SGHTA and CDR2 as FQGNSA. CDR3 length: 15 residues. The V end lost 5 bases, the J end lost 5 bases, and 17 bases lay between the germline ends. The CDR3, as DNA: TGTGCCAGCAGCCCCTTAGCGGCTGGGAGAGATACGCAGTATTTT. This codes for CASSPLAAGRDTQYF. The full variable domain, its missing parts supplied by reference TRBV7-2 and TRBJ2-3, is GAGVSQSPSNKVTEKGKDVELRCDPISGHTALYWYRQSLGQGLEFLIYFQGNSAPDKSGLPSDRFSAERTGGSVSTLTIQRTQQEDSAVYLCASSPLAAGRDTQYFGPGTRLTVL.

This chain uses TRBV7-6 with TRBJ2-5, with D perhaps TRBD1 (5 bases). The CDR3 spans 15 residues. Trimming shortened V by 3 bases and J by 1 base, and 12 bases separated the two germline ends. CDR1 SGHVS and CDR2 FNYEAQ come from the germline V gene. The CDR3 loop is CASSFQGALQETQYF. The DNA of the CDR3 is TGTGCCAGCAGCTTCCAAGGGGCCCTCCAAGAGACCCAGTACTTC.

This chain connects TRBV28 to TRBJ1-1; D not resolved. Germline CDR1 MDHEN, CDR2 SYDVKM. The germline V and J ends were trimmed by 10 bases and 4 bases, with 13 bases remaining between them. The CDR3 is 12 amino acids. The CDR3 bases are TGTGCCATCGGGGAGGGTGGCACTGAAGCTTTCTTT. Translating gives CAIGEGGTEAFF.

V and J are TRBV5-5 and TRBJ2-7; no reliable D call. The CDR3 has 12 amino acids. V lost 1 base and J 6 bases, leaving 8 bases between the germline ends. CDR1 is SGHKS and CDR2 is YYEKEE in the germline V gene (reference sequence). CDR3: CASSLITAEQYF. The CDR3 nucleotides read TGTGCCAGCAGCTTGATCACAGCCGAGCAGTACTTC.

The chain links TRBV9 to TRBJ2-3, with 8 bases fitting TRBD2. Germline CDR1 SGDLS, CDR2 YYNGEE. The V gene end was trimmed by 4 bases and the J gene end by 7 bases; junction bases not matched to a gene: 14. The CDR3 spans 16 residues. CDR3 protein: CASSPTGAGAPHTQYF. Here the CDR3 DNA reads TGTGCCAGCAGCCCCACAGGAGCGGGGGCCCCTCATACGCAGTATTTT.

The V and J genes are TRBV7-9 and TRBJ2-7; TRBD1 agrees at 7 bases. Germline values: CDR1 SEHNR, CDR2 FQNEAQ (reference sequence). Trimming removed 5 bases from V and 3 bases from J; junction bases left unmatched: 7. This CDR3 contains 14 residues. The CDR3 DNA reads TGTGCCAGCAGCCCGCCGACAGGGCTCTACGAGCAGTACTTC. This gives the protein CASSPPTGLYEQYF.

V and J are TRBV11-2 and TRBJ2-7; D might be TRBD2 (7 bases). From germline, CDR1 is SGHAT and CDR2 FQNNGV. Trimming pared 1 base from V and 2 bases from J, leaving 12 bases between. The CDR3 totals 15 residues. The CDR3 spells CASSLVGGGPYEQYF. The CDR3 DNA follows: TGTGCCAGCAGCTTAGTAGGGGGGGGCCCCTACGAGCAGTACTTC.

This rearrangement joins TRBV7-8 to TRBJ2-7; 10 bases are shared with TRBD1. The CDR3 runs 15 residues. After removal of 9 bases from V and 6 bases from J, the junction contained 14 bases not matched to a gene. Germline lookup yields CDR1 SGHVS and CDR2 FQNEAQ. The DNA for the CDR3 is TGTGCCAGTGCCCCCACGAGGGGACAGGGGCGCGAGCAGTACTTC. It yields the protein CASAPTRGQGREQYF.

This clone has a handful of counts. The J gene is TRBJ1-5, the V gene TRBV19, with unresolved D. Germline values: CDR1 LNHDA, CDR2 SQIVND (reference sequence). V was cut by 5 bases and J by 9 bases, with 23 bases left in between. The CDR3 covers 16 residues. DNA of the CDR3: TGTGCCAGTAGTTTAAGGGCAACTACGAACCGGGGGCCCCAGCATTTT. This sequence encodes CASSLRATTNRGPQHF.

The chain has TRBV4-1 and TRBJ2-5, with unresolved D. Trimming cost V 0 bases and J 5 bases, with 13 bases left between them. CDR3 size: 15 residues. Germline CDR1 reads MGHRA; CDR2 reads YSYEKL. The CDR3, as DNA: TGCGCCAGCAGCCAAGATCTTTGGGCAGAGGAGACCCAGTACTTC. Its protein product is CASSQDLWAEETQYF.

The rearrangement joins TRBV21-1 to TRBJ1-3; the table assigns TRBD1, which was not confirmed against the DNA. TRBV21-1 is labeled a pseudogene. The CDR3 is 15 amino acids. CDR3 sequence: CASSKVGATGNTIYF. The CDR3 DNA reads as TGTGCCAGCAGCAAAGTGGGCGCGACTGGAAACACCATATATTTT.

The gene calls are TRBV9 and TRBJ2-4; 7 nucleotides line up with TRBD2. Germline CDR1 and CDR2: SGDLS and YYNGEE. The CDR3 has 17 amino acids. After removal of 0 bases from V and 3 bases from J, the junction contained 9 bases not matched to a gene. In DNA form, the CDR3 reads TGTGCCAGCAGCGTAGATGCGGGCGCGGGGGTCAAAAACATTCAGTACTTC. Protein product: CASSVDAGAGVKNIQYF.

CDR3 protein: CASSLGTVYGYTF. In nucleotides, the CDR3 is TGTGCCAGCAGCTTAGGGACAGTCTATGGCTACACCTTC. The gene calls are TRBV5-6 and TRBJ1-2; 7 bases agree with TRBD1. In germline, CDR1 is SGHDT, CDR2 YYEEEE. V shed 2 bases and J 4 bases; nucleotides not matched to a gene: 2. CDR3 length equals 13 residues.

The V gene is TRBV30, the J gene TRBJ2-5, with TRBD2 matching over 8 bases. The germline CDR1 and CDR2 sequences are GTSNPN and SVGIG (reference sequence). The CDR3 has 15 residues. V was pared by 1 base and J by 1 base, with 5 bases of the junction left unmatched. The CDR3, as DNA: TGTGCCTGGAGTGAGCTTAGCGGGGCCCAAGAGACCCAGTACTTC. Its translation: CAWSELSGAQETQYF.

This chain uses TRBV12-5 with TRBJ1-2; 7 bases line up with TRBD1. Germline CDR1 is LGHNT and CDR2 is FRNRAP. The CDR3 spans 15 residues. V shed 2 bases, J shed 4 bases, and the junction held 7 bases outside the gene matches. The CDR3: CASGLNAGGGYGYTF. CDR3 bases: TGTGCTAGTGGTTTGAACGCAGGGGGAGGCTATGGCTACACCTTC.

This chain links TRBV11-2 with TRBJ2-1, with a possible D match to TRBD2 (7 bases). CDR1 is SGHAT and CDR2 is FQNNGV in the germline V gene. The CDR3 has 14 residues. V lost 2 bases and J 6 bases, leaving 11 bases between the germline ends. The CDR3 protein is CASSLRGGGNEQFF. CDR3 sequence (DNA): TGTGCCAGCAGCTTAAGGGGAGGGGGCAATGAGCAGTTCTTC.

The CDR3 sequence is CASRAGGTTYNEQFF. CDR3 DNA sequence: TGTGCCAGCCGGGCAGGGGGCACAACTTACAATGAGCAGTTCTTC. V is TRBV11-3 and J is TRBJ2-1; TRBD1 agrees at 8 bases. The length of the CDR3 is 15 residues. V gave up 8 bases and J gave up 4 bases; unmatched junction bases: 10. Per germline, CDR1 SGHNT and CDR2 YENEEA. Based on the CDR3 plus reference TRBV11-3 and TRBJ2-1, the full variable domain is EAGVVQSPRYKIIEKKQPVAFWCNPISGHNTLYWYLQNLGQGPELLIRYENEEAVDDSQLPKDRFSAERLKGVDSTLKIQPAELGDSAVYLCASRAGGTTYNEQFFGPGTRLTVL.

The chain is built from TRBV5-5 and TRBJ2-3; D call uncertain. Germline CDR1 reads SGHKS; CDR2 reads YYEKEE (reference sequence). Deletions cut 0 bases from V and 1 base from J, with 6 bases between. The CDR3 has 14 residues. The CDR3 spells CASSLVQGTDTQYF. The CDR3 DNA reads TGTGCCAGCAGCTTGGTTCAGGGCACAGATACGCAGTATTTT.

In regard to this clone: One junction end does not reproduce the germline sequence, and a read error may be involved. The rearrangement uses TRBV7-7 and TRBJ2-1; 9 bases agree with TRBD2. CDR1 SSHAT and CDR2 FNYEAQ come from the germline V gene (reference sequence). This CDR3 has 15 residues. The CDR3 reads CASSLGGGAPDEQFF. The CDR3 DNA reads as TGTGCTAGCAGCTTAGGCGGGGGGGCACCCGATGAGCAGTTCTTC.